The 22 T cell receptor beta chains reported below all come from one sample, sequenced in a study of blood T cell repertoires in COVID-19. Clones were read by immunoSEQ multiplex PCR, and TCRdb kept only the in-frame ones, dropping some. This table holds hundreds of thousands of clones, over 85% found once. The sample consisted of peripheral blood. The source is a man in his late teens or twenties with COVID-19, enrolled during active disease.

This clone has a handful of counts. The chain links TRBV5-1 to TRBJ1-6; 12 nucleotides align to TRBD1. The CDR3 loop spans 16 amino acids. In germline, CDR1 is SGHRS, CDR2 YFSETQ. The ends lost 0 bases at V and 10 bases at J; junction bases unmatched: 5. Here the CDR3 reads CASSLAGQGARSPLHF. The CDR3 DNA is TGCGCCAGCAGCTTGGCGGGACAGGGGGCTCGCTCACCCCTCCACTTT.

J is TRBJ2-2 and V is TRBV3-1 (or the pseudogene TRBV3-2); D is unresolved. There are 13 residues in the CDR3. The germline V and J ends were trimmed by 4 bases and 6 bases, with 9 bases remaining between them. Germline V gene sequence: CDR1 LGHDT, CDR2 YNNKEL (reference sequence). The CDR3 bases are TGTGCCAGCAGCCCCTTAGTTCCCGGGGAGCTGTTTTTT. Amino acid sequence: CASSPLVPGELFF.

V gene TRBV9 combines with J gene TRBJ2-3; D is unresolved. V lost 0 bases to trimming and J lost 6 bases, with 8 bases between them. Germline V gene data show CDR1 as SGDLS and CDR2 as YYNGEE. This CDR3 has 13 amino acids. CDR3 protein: CASSVATKDTQYF. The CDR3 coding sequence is TGTGCCAGCAGCGTAGCTACGAAGGATACGCAGTATTTT.

CDR3 nucleotide sequence: TGTGCCAGCCTTTCACAGGGTAGAGAGACCCAGTACTTC. This codes for CASLSQGRETQYF. The V call is TRBV7-9, the J call TRBJ2-5; a possible D gene is TRBD1 (6 bases). The CDR3 loop spans 13 amino acids. V shed 8 bases and J shed 4 bases, with 14 bases lying between them. Germline CDR1 reads SEHNR; CDR2 reads FQNEAQ (reference sequence).

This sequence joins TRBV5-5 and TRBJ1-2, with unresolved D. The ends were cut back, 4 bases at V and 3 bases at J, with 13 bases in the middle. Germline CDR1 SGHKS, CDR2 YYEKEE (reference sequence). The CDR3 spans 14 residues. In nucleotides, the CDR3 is TGTGCCAGCAGCGAGGCAGATCTTTACTATGGCTACACCTTC. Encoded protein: CASSEADLYYGYTF.

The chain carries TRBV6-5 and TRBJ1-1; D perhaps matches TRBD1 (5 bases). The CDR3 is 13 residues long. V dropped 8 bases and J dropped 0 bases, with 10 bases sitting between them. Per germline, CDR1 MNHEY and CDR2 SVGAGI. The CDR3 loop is CASAGSVNTEAFF. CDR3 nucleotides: TGTGCCAGCGCAGGGTCTGTGAACACTGAAGCTTTCTTT.

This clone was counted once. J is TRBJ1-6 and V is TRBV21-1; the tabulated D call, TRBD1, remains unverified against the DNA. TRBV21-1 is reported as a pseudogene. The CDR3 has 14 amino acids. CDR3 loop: CASPKQGRDSPLHF. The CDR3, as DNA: TGTGCCAGCCCTAAACAGGGAAGGGATTCACCCCTCCACTTT.

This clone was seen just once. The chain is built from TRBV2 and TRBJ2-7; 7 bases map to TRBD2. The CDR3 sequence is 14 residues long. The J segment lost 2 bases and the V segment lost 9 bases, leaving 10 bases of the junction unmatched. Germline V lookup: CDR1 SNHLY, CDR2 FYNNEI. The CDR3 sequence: CASYIAGGTYEQYF. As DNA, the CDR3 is TGTGCCAGTTATATAGCGGGCGGGACCTACGAGCAGTACTTC.

Here the CDR3 reads CASYRATSTDTQYF. CDR3 DNA: TGTGCCAGCTACAGGGCGACTAGCACAGATACGCAGTATTTT. V and J are TRBV19 and TRBJ2-3; possible D gene TRBD1, 6 bases. CDR1 is LNHDA and CDR2 is SQIVND in the germline V gene (reference sequence). The length of the CDR3 is 14 residues. V was cut by 9 bases and J by 0 bases, with 13 bases left in between.

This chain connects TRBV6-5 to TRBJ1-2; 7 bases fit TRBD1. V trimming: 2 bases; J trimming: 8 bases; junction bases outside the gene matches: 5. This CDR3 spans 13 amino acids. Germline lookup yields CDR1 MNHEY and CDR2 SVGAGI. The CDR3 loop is CASSYQTGVGYTF. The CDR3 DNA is TGTGCCAGCAGTTACCAAACAGGGGTCGGCTACACCTTC.

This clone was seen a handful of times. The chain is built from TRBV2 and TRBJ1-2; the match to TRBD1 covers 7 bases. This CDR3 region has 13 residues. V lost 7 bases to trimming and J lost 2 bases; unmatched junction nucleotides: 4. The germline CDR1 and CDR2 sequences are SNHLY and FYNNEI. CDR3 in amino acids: CASKGTVNYGYTF. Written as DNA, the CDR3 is TGTGCCAGCAAGGGGACAGTGAACTATGGCTACACCTTC.

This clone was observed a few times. CDR3 sequence reads: CASRTQQGAGELFF. CDR3 nucleotide sequence: TGTGCCAGCAGGACCCAACAGGGAGCCGGGGAGCTGTTTTTT. J is TRBJ2-2 and V is TRBV6-5; TRBD1 might be the D (6 bases). The V and J ends lost 6 bases and 6 bases respectively, with 14 bases between them. CDR3 length: 14 residues. Germline CDR1 and CDR2: MNHEY and SVGAGI.

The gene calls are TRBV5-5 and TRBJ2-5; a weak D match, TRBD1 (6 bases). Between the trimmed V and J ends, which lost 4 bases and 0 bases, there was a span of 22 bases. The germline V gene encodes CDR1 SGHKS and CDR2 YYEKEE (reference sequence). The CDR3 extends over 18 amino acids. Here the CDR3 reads CASSHPPSRGVNQETQYF. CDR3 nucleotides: TGTGCCAGCAGCCATCCTCCCTCCAGGGGAGTCAACCAAGAGACCCAGTACTTC.

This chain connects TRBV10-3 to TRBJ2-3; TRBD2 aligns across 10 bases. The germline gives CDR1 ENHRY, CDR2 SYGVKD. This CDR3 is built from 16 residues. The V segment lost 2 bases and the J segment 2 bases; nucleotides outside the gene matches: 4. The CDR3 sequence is CAISEGLADITDTQYF. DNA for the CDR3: TGTGCCATCAGTGAGGGACTAGCGGATATCACAGATACGCAGTATTTT.

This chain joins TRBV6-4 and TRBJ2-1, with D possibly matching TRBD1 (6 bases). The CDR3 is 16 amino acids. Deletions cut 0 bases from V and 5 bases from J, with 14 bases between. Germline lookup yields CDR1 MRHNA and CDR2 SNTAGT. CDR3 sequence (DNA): TGTGCCAGCAGTGACTCTAGGGGGACAAGGCACAATGAGCAGTTCTTC. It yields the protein CASSDSRGTRHNEQFF.

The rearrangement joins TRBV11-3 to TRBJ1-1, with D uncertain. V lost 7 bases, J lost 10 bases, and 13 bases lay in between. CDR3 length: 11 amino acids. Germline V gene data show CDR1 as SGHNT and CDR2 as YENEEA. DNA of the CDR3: TGTGCCAGCACAAGAGGACTGGCAGCTTTCTTT. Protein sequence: CASTRGLAAFF.

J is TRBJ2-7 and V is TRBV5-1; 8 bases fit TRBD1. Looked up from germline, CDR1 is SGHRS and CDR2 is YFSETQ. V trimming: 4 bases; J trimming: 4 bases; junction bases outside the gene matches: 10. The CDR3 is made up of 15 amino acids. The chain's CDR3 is CASSPGQGFPYEQYF. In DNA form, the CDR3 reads TGCGCCAGCAGCCCCGGACAGGGCTTCCCATACGAGCAGTACTTC.

CDR3 in DNA: TGTGCCAGCAGCGAGGACAGCACGCAAAGGGGACCCGGGGCCAACGTCCTGACTTTC. Protein: CASSEDSTQRGPGANVLTF. This rearrangement joins TRBV21-1 to TRBJ2-6; TRBD1 is the table's D call and was not checked against the DNA. TRBV21-1 represents a pseudogene. This CDR3 region has 19 residues.

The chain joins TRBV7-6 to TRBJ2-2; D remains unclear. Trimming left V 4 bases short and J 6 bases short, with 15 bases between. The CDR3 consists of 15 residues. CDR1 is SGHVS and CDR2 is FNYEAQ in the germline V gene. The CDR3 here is CASSSGSIRSGELFF. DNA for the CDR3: TGTGCCAGCAGCTCCGGGTCGATAAGGTCCGGGGAGCTGTTTTTT.

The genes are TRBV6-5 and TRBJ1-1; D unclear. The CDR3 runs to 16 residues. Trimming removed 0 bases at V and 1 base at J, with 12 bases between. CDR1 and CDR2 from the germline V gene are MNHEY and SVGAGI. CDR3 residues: CASSYSVGLSNTEAFF. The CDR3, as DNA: TGTGCCAGCAGTTACTCGGTTGGACTATCGAACACTGAAGCTTTCTTT.

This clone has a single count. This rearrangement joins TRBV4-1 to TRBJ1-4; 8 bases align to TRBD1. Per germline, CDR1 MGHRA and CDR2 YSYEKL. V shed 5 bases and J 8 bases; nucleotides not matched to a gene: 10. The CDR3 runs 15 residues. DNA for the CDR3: TGCGCCAGCAGCAGAACGGGGACAGGCAAAGAAAAACTGTTTTTT. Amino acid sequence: CASSRTGTGKEKLFF.

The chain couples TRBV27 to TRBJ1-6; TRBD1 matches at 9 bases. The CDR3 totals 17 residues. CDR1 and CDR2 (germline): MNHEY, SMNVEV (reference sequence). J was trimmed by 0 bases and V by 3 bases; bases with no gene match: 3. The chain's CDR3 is CASSFRDRVSYNSPLHF. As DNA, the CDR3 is TGTGCCAGCAGTTTCCGGGACAGGGTCTCCTATAATTCACCCCTCCACTTT.